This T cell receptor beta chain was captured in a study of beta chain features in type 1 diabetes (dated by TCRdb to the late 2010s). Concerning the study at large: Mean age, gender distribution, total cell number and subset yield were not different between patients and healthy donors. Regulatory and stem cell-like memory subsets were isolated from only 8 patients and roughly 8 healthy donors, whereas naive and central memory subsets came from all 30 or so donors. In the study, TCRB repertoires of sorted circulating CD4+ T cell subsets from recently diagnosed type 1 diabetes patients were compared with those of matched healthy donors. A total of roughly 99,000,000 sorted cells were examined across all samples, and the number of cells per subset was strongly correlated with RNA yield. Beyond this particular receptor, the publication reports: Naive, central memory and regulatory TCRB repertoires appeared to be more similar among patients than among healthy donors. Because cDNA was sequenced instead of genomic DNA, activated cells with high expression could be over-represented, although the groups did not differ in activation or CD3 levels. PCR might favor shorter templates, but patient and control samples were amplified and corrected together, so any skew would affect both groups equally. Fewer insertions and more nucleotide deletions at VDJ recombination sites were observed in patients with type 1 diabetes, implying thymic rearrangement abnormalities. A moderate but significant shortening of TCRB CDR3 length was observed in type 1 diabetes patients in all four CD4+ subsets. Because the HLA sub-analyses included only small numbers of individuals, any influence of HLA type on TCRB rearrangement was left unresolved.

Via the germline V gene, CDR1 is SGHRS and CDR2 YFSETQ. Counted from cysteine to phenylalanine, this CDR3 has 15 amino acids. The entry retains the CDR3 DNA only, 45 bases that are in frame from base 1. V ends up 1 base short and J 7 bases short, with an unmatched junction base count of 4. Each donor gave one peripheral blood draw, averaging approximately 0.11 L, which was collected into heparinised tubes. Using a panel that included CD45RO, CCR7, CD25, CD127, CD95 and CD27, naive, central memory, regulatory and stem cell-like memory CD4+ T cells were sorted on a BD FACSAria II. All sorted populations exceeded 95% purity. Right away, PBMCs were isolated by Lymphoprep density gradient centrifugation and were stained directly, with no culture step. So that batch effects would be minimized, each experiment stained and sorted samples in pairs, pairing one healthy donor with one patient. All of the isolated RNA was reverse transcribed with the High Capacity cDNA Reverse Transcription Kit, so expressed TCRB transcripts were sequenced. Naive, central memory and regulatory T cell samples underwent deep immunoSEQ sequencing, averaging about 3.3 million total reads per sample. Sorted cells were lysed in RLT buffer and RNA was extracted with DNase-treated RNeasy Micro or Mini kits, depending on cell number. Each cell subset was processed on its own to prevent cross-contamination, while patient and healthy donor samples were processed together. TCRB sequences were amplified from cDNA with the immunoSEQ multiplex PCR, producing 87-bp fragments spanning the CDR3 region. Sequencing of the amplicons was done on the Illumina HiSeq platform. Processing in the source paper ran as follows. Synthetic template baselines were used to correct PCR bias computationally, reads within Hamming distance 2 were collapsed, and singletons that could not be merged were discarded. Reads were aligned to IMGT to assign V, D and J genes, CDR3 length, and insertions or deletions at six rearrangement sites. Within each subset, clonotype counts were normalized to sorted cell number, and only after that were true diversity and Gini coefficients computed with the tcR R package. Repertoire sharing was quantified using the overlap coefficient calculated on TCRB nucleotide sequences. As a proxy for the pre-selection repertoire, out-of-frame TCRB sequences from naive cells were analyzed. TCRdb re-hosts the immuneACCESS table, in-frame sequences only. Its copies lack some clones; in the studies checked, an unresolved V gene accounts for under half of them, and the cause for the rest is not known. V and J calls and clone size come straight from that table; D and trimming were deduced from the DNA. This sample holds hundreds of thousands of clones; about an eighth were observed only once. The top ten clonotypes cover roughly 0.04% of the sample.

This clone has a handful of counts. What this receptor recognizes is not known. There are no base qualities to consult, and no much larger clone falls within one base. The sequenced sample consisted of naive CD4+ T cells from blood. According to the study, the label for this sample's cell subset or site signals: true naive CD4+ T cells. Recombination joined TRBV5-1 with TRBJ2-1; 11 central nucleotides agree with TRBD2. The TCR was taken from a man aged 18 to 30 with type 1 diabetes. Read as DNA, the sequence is TGCGCCAGCAGCTTGACGACTAGCGGGGTAAATGAGCAGTTCTTC. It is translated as CASSLTTSGVNEQFF.